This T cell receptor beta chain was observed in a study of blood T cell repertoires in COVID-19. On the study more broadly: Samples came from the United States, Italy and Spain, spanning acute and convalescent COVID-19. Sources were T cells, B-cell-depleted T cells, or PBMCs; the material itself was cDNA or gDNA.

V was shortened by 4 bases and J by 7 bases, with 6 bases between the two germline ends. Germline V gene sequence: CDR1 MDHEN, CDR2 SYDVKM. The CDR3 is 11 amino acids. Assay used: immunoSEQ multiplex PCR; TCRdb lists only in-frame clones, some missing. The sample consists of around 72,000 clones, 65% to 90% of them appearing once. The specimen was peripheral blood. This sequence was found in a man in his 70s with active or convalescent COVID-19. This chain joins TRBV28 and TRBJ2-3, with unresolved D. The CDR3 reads CASSSGYTQYF. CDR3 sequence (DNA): TGTGCCAGCAGTTCCGGGTATACGCAGTATTTT.